These T cell receptor beta chains were read from a single sample in a study of T cell clusters in autoimmune cytopenias. TCRdb re-called the multiplex PCR reads and catalogs CDR3 proteins one per entry, DNA excluded. The table counts under 11,000 distinct CDR3 sequences; around 21% lies in the top ten. Separately, the same data were catalogued under a study of T cell repertoires in aging, cancer and after chemotherapy.

Source material: peripheral blood. The receptor set was obtained from a human donor in good health. The CDR3 runs from the conserved cysteine through the conserved F or W. Fields, in order: clone size, V gene, J gene, CDR3 protein. A row's size may be missing; if present it is once, few, many or a size class.

>.|TRBV6-5|TRBJ1-6
CASSYTGRGNNSPLHF
>.|TRBV7-6|TRBJ2-1
CASSPYGAVKEQFF
>.|TRBV20-1|TRBJ2-1
CSASNLYYNEQFF
>.|TRBV5-1|TRBJ1-1
CASSLQGGGFGAEAFF
>.|TRBV10-3|TRBJ2-1
CAISEWANEQFF
>medium-sized|TRBV6-6|TRBJ2-3
CASSNSGRTDTQYF
>.|TRBV20-1|TRBJ2-2
CSARVPRGPGELFF
>.|TRBV7-3|TRBJ2-3
CASSSGRGASTDTQYF
>.|TRBV5-1|TRBJ2-5
CASSLTSRMQETQYF
>.|TRBV5-1|TRBJ1-3
CASSLPGTAGNTIYF
>medium-sized|TRBV18|TRBJ1-2
CASSSTRDGYGYTF
>.|TRBV18|TRBJ2-7
CASSPPPKRYSYEQYF
>.|TRBV6-5|TRBJ2-1
CASRPGVDTYNEQFF
>.|TRBV20-1|TRBJ1-2
CSARHRVGEGYTF
>.|TRBV20-1|TRBJ1-1
CSAKQPGGTEAFF
>.|TRBV19|TRBJ2-5
CASSERLAGETQYF
>.|TRBV27|TRBJ2-4
CASSSGGLSLAKNIQYF
>.|TRBV19|TRBJ1-1
CASSIGQGRFAEAFF